This T cell receptor beta chain derives from a study of blood T cells in healthy people across ages. A second PCR, run for roughly 7 to 12 cycles, used a sample-barcoded 5' primer plus a J-beta primer mix. TCRdb passed the 5' RACE reads through MiXCR, listing each CDR3 protein once. The sample has 1,500,000 or so distinct CDR3 sequences, 42% seen once. CDR3 length: 16 residues. Germline CDR1 MNHNY, CDR2 SVGAGI (reference sequence). V was clipped by 2 bases and J by 1 base; unmatched bases: 5. The chain carries TRBV6-6 and TRBJ2-5; 9 positions match TRBD1. The clonotype originates from a woman aged 18-29 years in good health. The sample taken for sequencing was blood. In nucleotides, the CDR3 is TGTGCCAGCAGTTACCAGACAGGGGGAGTCCAAGAGACCCAGTACTTC. Translated, it gives CASSYQTGGVQETQYF.